Each of the 23 T cell receptor beta chains below was sequenced from the same sample in a study of cytotoxic CD8 clonotypes in ibrutinib-treated CLL. The protocol was immunoSEQ multiplex PCR, while the TCRdb copy is restricted to in-frame clones and leaves out a portion. The table has 250,000 to 350,000 clones, less than 85% seen once. The specimen was PBMCs, collected at disease progression, from a patient treated with ibrutinib. The receptors here all came from a human donor with chronic lymphocytic leukemia.

The chain carries TRBV4-1 and TRBJ2-7; no clear D gene. Germline CDR1 and CDR2: MGHRA and YSYEKL. The CDR3 contains 14 residues. The V and J ends lost 0 bases and 1 base respectively, with 7 bases between them. The CDR3 region has the DNA TGCGCCAGCAGCCAAGATCCCAGGTCCTACGAGCAGTACTTC. It specifies CASSQDPRSYEQYF.

This clone was detected a few times. This rearrangement joins TRBV2 to TRBJ2-5, with TRBD2 matching over 7 bases. V lost 6 bases, J lost 5 bases, and 6 bases stayed unmatched. The CDR3 is made up of 13 amino acids. Germline values: CDR1 SNHLY, CDR2 FYNNEI. DNA of the CDR3: TGTGCCAGCAGCCTGCCAGCGGGGGAGACCCAGTACTTC. Protein sequence: CASSLPAGETQYF.

This clone appeared a few times. The V and J genes are TRBV7-9 and TRBJ2-1; D gene unclear. Trimming removed 5 bases at V and 7 bases at J, with 15 bases between. The CDR3 contains 14 residues. From germline, CDR1 is SEHNR and CDR2 FQNEAQ (reference sequence). CDR3 residues: CASSPTPVGNEQFF. CDR3 sequence (DNA): TGTGCCAGCAGCCCGACCCCCGTGGGGAATGAGCAGTTCTTC.

The rearrangement joins TRBV11-2 to TRBJ2-4; 7 bases align to TRBD2. In germline, CDR1 is SGHAT, CDR2 FQNNGV. This CDR3 spans 16 amino acids. Trimming removed 5 bases from V and 9 bases from J; junction bases left unmatched: 16. The CDR3 DNA follows: TGTGCCAGCAGCCTCATCATAGACTCCCGGGGGGTCATTCAGTACTTC. The encoded protein is CASSLIIDSRGVIQYF. The whole variable domain, filled in from reference TRBV11-2 and TRBJ2-4, reads EAGVAQSPRYKIIEKRQSVAFWCNPISGHATLYWYQQILGQGPKLLIQFQNNGVVDDSQLPKDRFSAERLKGVDSTLKIQPAKLEDSAVYLCASSLIIDSRGVIQYFGAGTRLSVL.

The V and J genes are TRBV11-3 and TRBJ2-5, with 8 nucleotides matching TRBD2. Germline CDR1 is SGHNT and CDR2 is YENEEA. The CDR3 is made up of 16 amino acids. V was pared by 3 bases and J by 5 bases, with 11 bases of the junction left unmatched. The CDR3 DNA reads as TGTGCCAGCAGCTTGGGGAGCGGGAGTTATCTGGAGACCCAGTACTTC. Protein: CASSLGSGSYLETQYF.

V and J are TRBV19 and TRBJ2-7; no clear D gene. Germline V gives CDR1 LNHDA, CDR2 SQIVND (reference sequence). The CDR3 spans 15 residues. The germline V and J ends were trimmed by 1 base and 3 bases, with 13 bases remaining between them. In nucleotides, the CDR3 is TGTGCCAGTAGTATAGGGGCAGGTTGGAGCTACGAGCAGTACTTC. Translating gives CASSIGAGWSYEQYF.

The chain carries TRBV27 and TRBJ1-2; 11 nucleotides align to TRBD1. CDR1 MNHEY and CDR2 SMNVEV come from the germline V gene (reference sequence). The CDR3 loop spans 15 amino acids. After removal of 6 bases from V and 8 bases from J, the junction contained 11 bases not matched to a gene. DNA for the CDR3: TGTGCCAGCAGCCCGGGGACAGGGGGTCTCGGGGGCTACACCTTC. Its protein product is CASSPGTGGLGGYTF.

The chain combines TRBV28 with TRBJ2-7; D is undetermined. The CDR3 has 15 residues. V lost 3 bases to trimming and J lost 4 bases, with 16 bases between them. CDR1 MDHEN and CDR2 SYDVKM come from the germline V gene. The CDR3 coding sequence is TGTGCCAGCAGTTTCTGGGCAGACGCCCGGTACGAGCAGTACTTC. Translating it yields CASSFWADARYEQYF.

The chain links TRBV9 to TRBJ2-3; a weak D match, TRBD2 (6 bases). The ends were cut back, 4 bases at V and 5 bases at J, with 14 bases in the middle. CDR3 length equals 14 residues. The V gene's germline CDR1 is SGDLS and CDR2 YYNGEE. CDR3 DNA: TGTGCCAGCAGCTCTCGGGGTAGCGGAGATACGCAGTATTTT. Translating it yields CASSSRGSGDTQYF.

This clone turned up a few times. The chain combines TRBV7-2 with TRBJ1-5; TRBD1 aligns across 7 bases. Germline V lookup: CDR1 SGHTA, CDR2 FQGNSA. CDR3 length: 16 residues. V trimming: 5 bases; J trimming: 1 base; junction bases outside the gene matches: 8. The CDR3 DNA reads as TGTGCCAGCAGCCTGACAGGCAGGGGGAGCAATCAGCCCCAGCATTTT. Its protein is CASSLTGRGSNQPQHF.

In its sample, this clone was seen a few times. Other nucleotide sequences from this sample produce the same CDR3. The gene calls are TRBV13 and TRBJ2-3, with TRBD2 matching 12 bases. The CDR3 totals 15 residues. Germline V gene sequence: CDR1 PRHDT, CDR2 FYEKMQ (reference sequence). After removal of 3 bases from V and 3 bases from J, the junction contained 1 base not matched to a gene. In nucleotides, the CDR3 is TGTGCCAGCAGCTTTGGGACTAGCGGGACAGATACGCAGTATTTT. Translated: CASSFGTSGTDTQYF.

The CDR3 DNA follows: TGCAGCGTTGGAGCTTTCAGCTCCTACAATGAGCAGTTCTTC. Translating gives CSVGAFSSYNEQFF. The rearrangement links TRBV29-1 to TRBJ2-1; D gene unclear. Trimming cost V 4 bases and J 0 bases, with 10 bases left between them. The CDR3 consists of 14 residues. Germline loops: CDR1 SQVTM, CDR2 ANQGSEA.

This sequence joins TRBV7-3 and TRBJ2-1; TRBD2 matches at 8 bases. Germline V gene lookup returns CDR1 SGHTA and CDR2 FQGTGA. With V trimmed by 5 bases and J by 5 bases, 8 bases remained unmatched. The CDR3 covers 15 residues. The CDR3 here is CASSQSGSHHNEQFF. In DNA form, the CDR3 reads TGTGCCAGCAGCCAAAGCGGGAGCCACCACAATGAGCAGTTCTTC.

The chain uses TRBV27 and TRBJ1-6; 7 bases are a match to TRBD1. CDR1 and CDR2 (germline): MNHEY, SMNVEV (reference sequence). The CDR3 consists of 15 residues. J was trimmed by 9 bases and V by 4 bases; bases with no gene match: 9. The CDR3 protein is CASSSLQGSPSPLHF. The CDR3 DNA reads as TGTGCCAGCAGTTCCCTACAGGGGTCACCTTCACCCCTCCACTTT.

The chain recombines TRBV6-1 with TRBJ2-1, with 10 bases aligning to TRBD1. The germline V gene has CDR1 MNHNS and CDR2 SASEGT. The CDR3 is 15 amino acids. The trim removed 6 bases at V and 8 bases at J, leaving 10 bases unmatched. In DNA form, the CDR3 reads TGTGCCAGCAGCATAGACAGGGGGCGCGTCGATGAGCAGTTCTTC. Its protein is CASSIDRGRVDEQFF.

This clone was seen just once. V and J are TRBV6-6 and TRBJ2-7; perhaps TRBD1 as D (6 bases). This CDR3 has 15 amino acids. The germline CDR1 and CDR2 sequences are MNHNY and SVGAGI (reference sequence). Trimming cost V 5 bases and J 2 bases, with 16 bases left between them. The CDR3 is CASSQRTAGTYEQYF. The DNA of the CDR3 is TGTGCCAGCAGTCAAAGGACAGCTGGGACCTACGAGCAGTACTTC.

This clone has just one count. The chain couples TRBV5-1 to TRBJ2-5; D remains unclear. V lost 6 bases to trimming and J lost 4 bases, with 22 bases between them. The CDR3 consists of 16 residues. Germline V lookup: CDR1 SGHRS, CDR2 YFSETQ. CDR3: CASTLRMAVAGETQYF. The CDR3 region has the DNA TGCGCCAGCACCCTGCGTATGGCGGTGGCAGGAGAGACCCAGTACTTC.

This clone was observed a single time. This rearrangement joins TRBV5-1 to TRBJ1-2, with 10 bases aligning to TRBD1. CDR1 SGHRS and CDR2 YFSETQ come from the germline V gene. With V trimmed by 4 bases and J by 6 bases, 9 bases remained unmatched. The length of the CDR3 is 15 residues. CDR3 in DNA: TGCGCCAGCAGCCCACCCCGGACAGGGGGGGATGGCTACACCTTC. Translating it yields CASSPPRTGGDGYTF.

This clone was counted a few times. The genes are TRBV4-3 and TRBJ2-7; no firm D call. V was shortened by 0 bases and J by 1 base, with 16 bases between the two germline ends. The germline V gene encodes CDR1 LGHNA and CDR2 YSLEER. The CDR3 loop spans 17 amino acids. The CDR3 DNA sequence: TGCGCCAGCAGCCAAGAAGGACCGACGCAGCCATCCTACGAGCAGTACTTC. Translating it yields CASSQEGPTQPSYEQYF.

This clone was picked up a small number of times. The chain links TRBV27 to TRBJ2-7, with 9 positions matching TRBD2. The CDR3 is 15 amino acids. The V and J ends lost 2 bases and 4 bases, in that order; junction bases with no gene match: 6. Per the germline V gene, CDR1 is MNHEY and CDR2 is SMNVEV (reference sequence). CDR3 nucleotide sequence: TGTGCCAGCAGTTTAGTGGCTAGCGGGACTTACGAGCAGTACTTC. This encodes CASSLVASGTYEQYF.

The CDR3 DNA follows: TGTGCCAGCAGTCTTTATGGCCTACAAGAGACCCAGTACTTC. Protein: CASSLYGLQETQYF. V is TRBV5-6 and J is TRBJ2-5; no definite D call. The V gene's germline CDR1 is SGHDT and CDR2 YYEEEE. The CDR3 runs to 14 residues. Trimming pared 5 bases from V and 2 bases from J, leaving 13 bases between.

J is TRBJ1-2 and V is TRBV20-1; 7 bases map to TRBD1. CDR3 size: 11 residues. The V segment lost 7 bases and the J segment 7 bases; nucleotides outside the gene matches: 6. The V gene's germline CDR1 is DFQATT and CDR2 SNEGSKA (reference sequence). The chain's CDR3 is CSVRGSVGYTF. The CDR3 coding sequence is TGCAGTGTCAGGGGGTCTGTTGGCTACACCTTC.

This chain joins TRBV19 and TRBJ2-7; 8 bases match TRBD1. V lost 3 bases and J lost 5; bases outside the gene matches: 6. Germline V CDR1 and CDR2: LNHDA, SQIVND (reference sequence). The CDR3 runs 14 residues. CDR3 residues: CASSIRTGQNEQYF. The DNA of the CDR3 is TGTGCCAGTAGTATTCGGACAGGGCAGAACGAGCAGTACTTC.